The T cell receptor (beta chain) described here comes from a study of post-analysis software for immune sequencing data. Study details: Clinical courses comprised relapsing-remitting, secondary progressive and progressive-relapsing multiple sclerosis. Study-wide results and caveats: The authors found that F measure strongly co-clustered same-batch samples. Controls' normalized Chao1 diversity significantly exceeded that of multiple sclerosis patients.

This clonotype was seen just once. The antigen remains unidentified. TCR beta libraries were prepared from cDNA with unique molecular identifiers. TCRdb recomputed calls from the PCR reads with MiXCR, one row per CDR3 protein. The sample yields 350,000 to 500,000 distinct CDR3 sequences, 30% to 40% seen once. The source is a girl aged 2 to 10 with multiple sclerosis. The sequencing sample was made of blood.

CDR3 residues: CASSQGLLTGNSEQYF. The CDR3 coding sequence is TGCGCCAGCAGCCAAGGTCTGTTGACAGGGAACAGCGAGCAGTACTTC. The V and J genes are TRBV4-3 and TRBJ2-5; 7 bases agree with TRBD1. The DNA end favors TRBJ2-7, so the J call may be wrong. This CDR3 has 16 residues. The germline V gene encodes CDR1 LGHNA and CDR2 YSLEER.